This TCR beta chain comes out of a study of blood T cells in healthy people across ages. The overall study: Per two T cells, template switching captured roughly one barcoded beta molecule. Study outcomes and limitations: Per million T cells, TCR beta diversity dropped about linearly as age rose.

Caucasian individuals from Russia who were healthy and aged roughly 6 to 95 acted as donors. In regard to this clonotype: The antigen remains undetermined.

Sample-barcoded 5' priming and a J-beta primer mix drove a second PCR of about 6 to 12 cycles. The authors tagged each cDNA molecule using a template-switch adaptor with 12 random nucleotides. TCRdb reanalysed the 5' RACE reads using MiXCR and keeps one entry per CDR3 protein. In the table there are fewer than 900,000 distinct CDR3 sequences, around half of which are singletons. CDR3 length equals 12 residues. V was pared by 0 bases and J by 9 bases, with 9 bases between. Germline CDR1 and CDR2: DFQATT and SNEGSKA (reference sequence). The chain has TRBV20-1 and TRBJ2-1; D is unclear. Input material: blood. The source is a woman between 55 and 75 years old in good health. CDR3 in amino acids: CSARDDRSEQFF. In DNA, the CDR3 is TGCAGTGCTAGAGATGACCGTAGTGAGCAGTTCTTC.